The clone carrying this T cell receptor (beta chain) showed up many times. Its antigen is currently unknown. TCR beta CDR3 sequences were amplified from RNA transcripts. Initially, a first-round RT-PCR of the TCR CDR3 employed the HTBI primer set. TCRdb re-called the multiplex PCR reads with MiXCR, one entry per CDR3 protein. The table lists hundreds of thousands of distinct CDR3 sequences, around 15% of them singletons. More than 8.5 ml of fresh peripheral blood supplied the PBMCs. This sample is drawn from a study of T cells in Graves' hyperthyroidism and ophthalmopathy. The V segment lost 6 bases and the J segment 6 bases; nucleotides outside the gene matches: 4. CDR1 MGHDK and CDR2 SYGVNS come from the germline V gene. The length of the CDR3 is 13 residues. Overall study findings and caveats: A model of 13 V-J features distinguished ophthalmopathy from stable hyperthyroidism. Most thyroid clonotypes with frequency above 0.001 were detected in blood. Onset of ophthalmopathy came a median approximately 6 months after the model predicted it.

The sample was blood. The rearrangement links TRBV25-1 to TRBJ2-7; 11 bases match TRBD2. This receptor was obtained from a woman aged 25-40 years with Graves' hyperthyroidism. CDR3 coding DNA: TGTGCCAGCAGAGAACTAGCGGGAGTCGAGCAGTACTTC. Translation gives CASRELAGVEQYF.